This T cell receptor (beta chain) is from a study of identical twins. TCRdb used MiXCR to reprocess the 5' RACE reads, holding one entry per CDR3 protein. This table holds more than 350,000 distinct CDR3 sequences, approximately 9.1% found once. Between the trimmed V and J ends, which lost 3 bases and 1 base, there was a span of 9 bases. The CDR3 is 14 residues long. What was sequenced was naive T cells sorted from blood. V gene TRBV12-3 or TRBV12-4 combines with J gene TRBJ1-1; D is uncertain. This sequence originates from a woman aged 45-59 years in good health. CDR3 bases: TGTGCCAGCAGTTTCGGCCTACAGAACACTGAAGCTTTCTTT. Residues: CASSFGLQNTEAFF.